The TCR beta chain under discussion was sequenced for a study of CD8+ T cells in alopecia areata. About the study: Oral tofacitinib (5 to 10 mg twice daily) was administered to treated patients. People stayed on tofacitinib for 6 to 18 months, then stopped the drug for 6 months.

General study points: Besides other cells, scalp samples also yield sequences of resident alphabeta T cells from normal skin. Patients showed less clear TCR sequence sharing than mice, possibly partly because of HLA diversity.

Reverse transcription of extracted RNA yielded cDNA, which provided the sequencing template. Produced via immunoSEQ multiplex PCR; TCRdb's table is partial and in-frame only. Seen here are 110,000 or so clones, more than 30% observed once, and the top ten hold approximately 3.3%. Germline CDR1 and CDR2: SGHRS and YFSETQ. The CDR3 sequence is 12 residues long. V gave up 7 bases and J gave up 5 bases; unmatched junction bases: 4. This clone was recorded a few times. Antigen specificity is unknown. The rearrangement uses TRBV5-1 and TRBJ2-5; 8 bases map to TRBD1. The source material was CD4+ T cells sorted from blood. The TCR comes from a human donor with alopecia areata. CDR3: CASSRDRETQYF. Here the CDR3 DNA reads TGCGCCAGCTCGCGGGACAGGGAGACCCAGTACTTC.